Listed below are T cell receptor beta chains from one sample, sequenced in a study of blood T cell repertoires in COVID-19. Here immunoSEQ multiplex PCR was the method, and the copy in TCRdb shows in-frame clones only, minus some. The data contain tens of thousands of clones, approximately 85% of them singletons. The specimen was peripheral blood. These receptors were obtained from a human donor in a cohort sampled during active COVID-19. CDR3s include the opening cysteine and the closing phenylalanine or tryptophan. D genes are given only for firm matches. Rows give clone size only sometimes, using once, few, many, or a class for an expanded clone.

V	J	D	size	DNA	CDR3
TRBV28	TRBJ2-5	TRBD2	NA	TGTGCCAGCAGTCCTCCATTAGCGGGAGTAGAGACCCAGTACTTC	CASSPPLAGVETQYF
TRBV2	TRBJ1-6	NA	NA	TGTGCCAGCAGTGAGGAACAGACGGCGTATAATTCACCCCTCCACTTT	CASSEEQTAYNSPLHF
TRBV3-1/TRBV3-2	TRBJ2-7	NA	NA	TGTGCCAGCAGCTTCAGGCAGGGAAGGAACGAGCAGTACTTC	CASSFRQGRNEQYF
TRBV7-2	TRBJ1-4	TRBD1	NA	TGTGCCAGCAGCCCCAGCCGACAGGGCGAACTGTTTTTT	CASSPSRQGELFF
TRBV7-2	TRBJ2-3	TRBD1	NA	TGTGCCAGCAGCTGGGGACAGGGGGCCACAGATACGCAGTATTTT	CASSWGQGATDTQYF
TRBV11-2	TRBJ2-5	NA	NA	TGTGCCAGCAGCTTAGCCAGGCGAGGGGAGACCCAGTACTTC	CASSLARRGETQYF
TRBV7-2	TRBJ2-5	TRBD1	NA	TGTGCCAGCAGTACCGGACAGGGGACAAAGACCCAGTACTTC	CASSTGQGTKTQYF
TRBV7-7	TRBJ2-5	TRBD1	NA	TGTGCTAGCAGCTTAGTAGGGGCAGGGGGACAAGAGACCCAGTACTTC	CASSLVGAGGQETQYF
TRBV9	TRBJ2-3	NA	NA	TGTGCCAGCAGCCCCTGGTTACAGGGCGAGGGGACAGATACGCAGTATTTT	CASSPWLQGEGTDTQYF
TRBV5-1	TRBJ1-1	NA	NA	TGCGCCAGCAGCTTGGACCCCGCGGTGAACACTGAAGCTTTCTTT	CASSLDPAVNTEAFF
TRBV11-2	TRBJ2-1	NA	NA	TGTGCCAGCAGCTTAGATCAGGGAACAGCTGAGCAGTTCTTC	CASSLDQGTAEQFF
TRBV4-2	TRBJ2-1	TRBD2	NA	TGTGCCAGCAGCCAAGATCCTGCGGGGACTAGCGGGAACAATGAGCAGTTCTTC	CASSQDPAGTSGNNEQFF
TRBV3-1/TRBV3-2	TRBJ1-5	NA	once	TGTGCCAGCAGCCAAGTTAAGAGGGGCAATCAGCCCCAGCATTTT	CASSQVKRGNQPQHF
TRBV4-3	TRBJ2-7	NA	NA	TGCGCCAGCAGCCCCAGGGGTCAGGTGAGCGAGCAGTACTTC	CASSPRGQVSEQYF
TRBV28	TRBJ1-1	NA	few	TGTGCCGGATCCAGGGGTGGTGGGTTGATCGCTTTCTTT	CAGSRGGGLIAFF
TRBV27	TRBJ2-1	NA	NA	TGTGCCAGCAGTCCACGGGGACTGACTTCCTTAGAGCAGTTCTTC	CASSPRGLTSLEQFF
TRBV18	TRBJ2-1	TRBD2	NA	TGTGCCAGCTCCGACGGACTAGCGGAACCTCTGTTCTTC	CASSDGLAEPLFF
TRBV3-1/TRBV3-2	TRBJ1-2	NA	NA	TGTGCCAGCAGCGACCGGGAGTACTATGGCTACACCTTC	CASSDREYYGYTF
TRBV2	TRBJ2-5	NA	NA	TGTGCCAGCAGTGGTCACAGGGAGACCCAGTACTTC	CASSGHRETQYF
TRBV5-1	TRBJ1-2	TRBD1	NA	TGCGCCAGCAGCCTCGGGACAGCTAGAGACTATGGCTACACCTTC	CASSLGTARDYGYTF
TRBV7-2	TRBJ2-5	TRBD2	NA	TGTGCCAGCAGCGCAGGACTAGCAGGGACCCAGTACTTC	CASSAGLAGTQYF
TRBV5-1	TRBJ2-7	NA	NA	TGCGCCAGCAGCTTGGCAGGCCCGCCCCACGAGCAGTACTTC	CASSLAGPPHEQYF
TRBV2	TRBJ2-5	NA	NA	TGTGCCATTTCCCGGGACACCCAAGAGACCCAGTACTTC	CAISRDTQETQYF
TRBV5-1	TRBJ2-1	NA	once	TGCGCCAGCAGCTTGGCAGGAACGTACAATGAGCAGTTCTTC	CASSLAGTYNEQFF
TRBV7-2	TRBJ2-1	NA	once	TGTGCCAGCAGCGCCCGGAGGGCCAGCTCCTACAATGAGCAGTTCTTC	CASSARRASSYNEQFF
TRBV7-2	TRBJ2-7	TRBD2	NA	TGTGCCAGCAGCTTAGTGGCTAGCGGGAGTTACGAGCAGTACTTC	CASSLVASGSYEQYF
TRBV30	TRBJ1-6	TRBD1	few	TGTGCCTGGAGCACAGGACAGGGACCGCCATATGGTTCACCCCTCCACTTT	CAWSTGQGPPYGSPLHF
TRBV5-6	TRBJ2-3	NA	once	TGTGCCAGCAGGAGACTAATCCGGCGCTTGCGCACAGATACGCAGTATTTT	CASRRLIRRLRTDTQYF
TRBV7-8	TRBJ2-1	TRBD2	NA	TGTGCCAGCAGCTCCAGTCGACTAGCGGGAGTGCCACGACACTCCTACAATGAGCAGTTCTTC	CASSSSRLAGVPRHSYNEQFF
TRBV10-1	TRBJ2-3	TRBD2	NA	TGCGCCAGCAGTGAGTCCGGGGGACTAGCGGGAAGAACGCAGTATTTT	CASSESGGLAGRTQYF
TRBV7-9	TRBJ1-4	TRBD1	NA	TGTGCCAGCAGCTTACTCAGGGGGCGCGTTGAAAAACTGTTTTTT	CASSLLRGRVEKLFF
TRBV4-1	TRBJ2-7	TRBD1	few	TGCGCCAGCAGCCAAACGGACAGGCCAAATAGCTACGAGCAGTACTTC	CASSQTDRPNSYEQYF
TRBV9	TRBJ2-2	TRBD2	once	TGTGCCAGCAGCCGTTCCAAGAGGGGTGAACGGGGGGCGAACACCGGGGAGCTGTTTTTT	CASSRSKRGERGANTGELFF
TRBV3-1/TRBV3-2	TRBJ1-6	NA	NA	TGTGCCAGCAGCCAAAACCCAGATTCACCCCTCCACTTT	CASSQNPDSPLHF
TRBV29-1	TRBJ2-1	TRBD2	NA	TGCAGCGTTAAACTAGCGGGAGGGCCCTTCTCGGATCAGTTCTTC	CSVKLAGGPFSDQFF
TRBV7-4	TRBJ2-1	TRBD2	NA	TGTGCCAGCAGCTCGGTCGGGACTAGCGGGAGTGATGAGCAGTTCTTC	CASSSVGTSGSDEQFF
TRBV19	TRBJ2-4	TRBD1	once	TGTGCCAGTAGTACAAAACCACAGGGGGCCAAAAACATTCAGTACTTC	CASSTKPQGAKNIQYF
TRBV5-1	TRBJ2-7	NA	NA	TGCGCCAGCAGCTTGGTCCTAGGGGCTTACGAGCAGTACTTC	CASSLVLGAYEQYF
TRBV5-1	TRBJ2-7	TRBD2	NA	TGCGCCAGCAGCGAGGGCGGGAGTGATATCTACGAGCAGTACTTC	CASSEGGSDIYEQYF
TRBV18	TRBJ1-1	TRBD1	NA	TGTGCCAGCTCACCCCCGACAGGGTGGATGGTCCCCACTGAAGCTTTCTTT	CASSPPTGWMVPTEAFF
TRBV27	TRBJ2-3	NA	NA	TGTGCCAGCAGACAAATGGGACTCATAGATACGCAGTATTTT	CASRQMGLIDTQYF
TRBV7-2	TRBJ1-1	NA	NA	TGTGCCAGCAGCTTGGGGCCCTTGAACACTGAAGCTTTCTTT	CASSLGPLNTEAFF
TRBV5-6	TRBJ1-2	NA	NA	TGTGCCAGCAGTTTGGGGTTAGGAGGTGACTATGGCTACACCTTC	CASSLGLGGDYGYTF
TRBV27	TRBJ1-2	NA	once	TGTGCCAGCACTCCCTTGGGGGCGCGGGGACTAAACTATGGCTACACCTTC	CASTPLGARGLNYGYTF
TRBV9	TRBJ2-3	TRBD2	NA	TGTGCCAGCAGCCACCCGGGACTAGCGGCCCTAACATGGGCAGATACGCAGTATTTT	CASSHPGLAALTWADTQYF
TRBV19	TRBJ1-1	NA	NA	TGTGCCAGTAGTATTAAGGTTCAGGCCCGGAACACTGAAGCTTTCTTT	CASSIKVQARNTEAFF
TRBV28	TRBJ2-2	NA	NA	TGTGCCAGCAGAAGCGGAGGAGAATTCACCGGGGAGCTGTTTTTT	CASRSGGEFTGELFF
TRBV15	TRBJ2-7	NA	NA	TGTGCCACCAGCAGAGATCACCGGGGTTACGAGCAGTACTTC	CATSRDHRGYEQYF
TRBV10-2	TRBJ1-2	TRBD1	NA	TGCGCCAGCGAGGACAGGAATTATGGCTACACCTTC	CASEDRNYGYTF
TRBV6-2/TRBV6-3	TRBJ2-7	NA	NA	TGTGCCAGCAGTTACGTTAACGAGCAGTACTTC	CASSYVNEQYF
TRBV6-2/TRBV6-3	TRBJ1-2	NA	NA	TGTGCCAGCAGTTACTATGCGGGGAAAGCCTATGGCTACACCTTC	CASSYYAGKAYGYTF
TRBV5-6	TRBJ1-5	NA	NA	TGTGCCAGCAGCTTTCACGGTTTCAATCAGCCCCAGCATTTT	CASSFHGFNQPQHF
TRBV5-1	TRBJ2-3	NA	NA	TGCGCCAGCAGCCCTCAGGGGGATACGCAGTATTTT	CASSPQGDTQYF